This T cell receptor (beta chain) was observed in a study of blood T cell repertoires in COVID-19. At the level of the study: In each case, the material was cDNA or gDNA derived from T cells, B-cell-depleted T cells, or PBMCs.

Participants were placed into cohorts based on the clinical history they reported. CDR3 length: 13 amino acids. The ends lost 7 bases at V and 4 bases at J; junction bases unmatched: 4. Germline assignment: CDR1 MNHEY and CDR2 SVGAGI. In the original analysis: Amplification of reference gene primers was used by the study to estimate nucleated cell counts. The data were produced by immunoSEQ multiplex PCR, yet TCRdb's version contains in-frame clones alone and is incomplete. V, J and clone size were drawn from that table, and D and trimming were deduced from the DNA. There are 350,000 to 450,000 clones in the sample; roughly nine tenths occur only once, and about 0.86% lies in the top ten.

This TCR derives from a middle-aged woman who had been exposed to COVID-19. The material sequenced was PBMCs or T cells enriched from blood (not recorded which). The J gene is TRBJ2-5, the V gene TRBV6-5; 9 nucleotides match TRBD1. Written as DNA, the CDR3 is TGTGCCAGCAAGACAGGGGGGAGAGAGACCCAGTACTTC. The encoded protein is CASKTGGRETQYF.